Described below is a single TCR beta chain sequence and its context. The antigen remains undetermined. These data come from a study of shared clonotypes between healthy human individuals. On the study more broadly: CD4 naive and CD4 memory each took three plates per donor, while CD8 naive took two and CD8 memory one. General observations from the study: Though the depth was large, rarefaction showed that sorted-subset sequencing was incomplete.

The assay was immunoSEQ multiplex PCR, and TCRdb's table has in-frame clones only and misses some. The sample records millions of clones, approximately 94% being singletons. CD45RO-negative, CCR7-selected cells formed the naive CD8 fraction, which excluded terminally differentiated effector memory CD45RA+ cells. Donors, healthy HIV-negative adults, lacked recent acute infections or vaccinations. Every donor was a Caucasian adult from Nashville, Tennessee. The specimen sequenced was naive CD8+ T cells sorted from blood. This sequence was found in a man between 18 and 29 years old in good health.

The CDR3: CASTYAGTGSRGGNQPQHF. CDR3 in DNA: TGTGCCAGCACCTACGCCGGGACAGGGAGTCGGGGGGGCAATCAGCCCCAGCATTTT. V gene TRBV2 combines with J gene TRBJ1-5; 9 bases are a match to TRBD1. The CDR3 contains 19 residues. CDR1 is SNHLY, CDR2 FYNNEI, per germline. After removal of 7 bases from V and 2 bases from J, the junction contained 18 bases not matched to a gene.